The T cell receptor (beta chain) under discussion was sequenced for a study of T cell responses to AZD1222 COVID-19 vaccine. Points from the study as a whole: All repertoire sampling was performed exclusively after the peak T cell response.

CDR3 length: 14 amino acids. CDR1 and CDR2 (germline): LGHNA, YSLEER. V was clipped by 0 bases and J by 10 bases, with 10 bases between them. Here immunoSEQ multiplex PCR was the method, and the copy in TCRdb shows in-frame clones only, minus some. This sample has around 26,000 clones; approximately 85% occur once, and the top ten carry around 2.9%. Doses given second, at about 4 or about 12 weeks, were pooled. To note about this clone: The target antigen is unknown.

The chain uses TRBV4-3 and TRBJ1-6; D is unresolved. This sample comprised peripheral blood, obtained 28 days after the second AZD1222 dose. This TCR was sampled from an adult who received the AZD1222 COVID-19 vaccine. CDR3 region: CASSQDHGLSPLHF. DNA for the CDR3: TGCGCCAGCAGCCAAGATCATGGGTTATCACCCCTCCACTTT.